Shown below are 2 T cell receptor beta chains from a single sample sequenced in a study of Graves' ophthalmopathy and Graves' hyperthyroidism. RNA transcripts provided the template for amplifying TCR beta CDR3 regions. Second-round multiplex PCR came after a first-round RT-PCR that employed HTBI primers. Using its own MiXCR run on the multiplex PCR reads, TCRdb lists one record per CDR3 protein. The data contain 300,000 to 500,000 distinct CDR3 sequences, 15% of them singletons. The sample taken for sequencing was peripheral blood. The source is a young woman with stable Graves' hyperthyroidism.

This clonotype came up many times. The gene calls are TRBV25-1 and TRBJ1-6; D remains ambiguous. V lost 4 bases, J lost 6 bases, and 13 bases lay in between. CDR1 MGHDK and CDR2 SYGVNS come from the germline V gene. CDR3 length equals 15 residues. The CDR3 is CASSAIEGSNSPLHF. In DNA, the CDR3 is TGTGCCAGCAGTGCCATCGAGGGCTCTAATTCACCCCTCCACTTT.

This clonotype was observed many times. CDR3 amino acids: CASSLGRGEKTQYF. In nucleotides, the CDR3 is TGTGCCAGCAGCTTAGGCCGGGGGGAAAAGACCCAGTACTTC. The chain combines TRBV7-2 with TRBJ2-5; TRBD2 matches at 7 bases. This CDR3 is built from 14 residues. Germline CDR1 reads SGHTA; CDR2 reads FQGNSA. V shed 1 base, J shed 6 bases, and the junction held 5 bases outside the gene matches.